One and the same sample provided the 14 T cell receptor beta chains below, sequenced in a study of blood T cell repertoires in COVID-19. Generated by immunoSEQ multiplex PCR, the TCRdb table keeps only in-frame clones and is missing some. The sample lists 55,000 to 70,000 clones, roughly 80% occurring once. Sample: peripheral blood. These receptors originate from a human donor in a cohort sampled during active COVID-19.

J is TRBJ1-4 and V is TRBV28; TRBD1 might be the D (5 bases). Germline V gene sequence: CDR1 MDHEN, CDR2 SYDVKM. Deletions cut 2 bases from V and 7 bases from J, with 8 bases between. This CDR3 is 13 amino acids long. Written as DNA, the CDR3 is TGTGCCAGCAGTTTAACCGGGGGTGAAAAACTGTTTTTT. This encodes CASSLTGGEKLFF.

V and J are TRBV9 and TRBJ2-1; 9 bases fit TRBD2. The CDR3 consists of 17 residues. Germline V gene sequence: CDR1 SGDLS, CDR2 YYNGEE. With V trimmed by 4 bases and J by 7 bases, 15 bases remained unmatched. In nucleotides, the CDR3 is TGTGCCAGCAGCCCCTTTCGGGGTAGCGGGGGAGGGAATGAGCAGTTCTTC. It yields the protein CASSPFRGSGGGNEQFF.

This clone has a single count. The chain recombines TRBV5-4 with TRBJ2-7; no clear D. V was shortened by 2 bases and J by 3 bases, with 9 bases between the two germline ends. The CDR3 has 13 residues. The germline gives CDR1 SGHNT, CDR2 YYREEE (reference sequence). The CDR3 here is CASSLFGSYEQYF. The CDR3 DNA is TGTGCCAGCAGCTTATTTGGCAGCTACGAGCAGTACTTC.

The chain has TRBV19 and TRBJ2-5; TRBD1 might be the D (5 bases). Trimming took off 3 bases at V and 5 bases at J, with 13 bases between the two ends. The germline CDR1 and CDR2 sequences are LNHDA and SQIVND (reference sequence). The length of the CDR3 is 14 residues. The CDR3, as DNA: TGTGCCAGTAGTATCATCCCAGGGTTTGAGACCCAGTACTTC. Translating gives CASSIIPGFETQYF.

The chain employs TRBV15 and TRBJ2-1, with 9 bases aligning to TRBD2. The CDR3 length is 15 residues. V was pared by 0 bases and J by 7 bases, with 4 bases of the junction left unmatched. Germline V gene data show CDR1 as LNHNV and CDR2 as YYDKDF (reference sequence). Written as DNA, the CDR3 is TGTGCCACCAGCAGAGATAAGGCGGGAGGGAATGAGCAGTTCTTC. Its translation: CATSRDKAGGNEQFF. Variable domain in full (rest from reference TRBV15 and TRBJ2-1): DAMVIQNPRYQVTQFGKPVTLSCSQTLNHNVMYWYQQKSSQAPKLLFHYYDKDFNNEADTPDNFQSRRPNTSFCFLDIRSPGLGDTAMYLCATSRDKAGGNEQFFGPGTRLTVL.

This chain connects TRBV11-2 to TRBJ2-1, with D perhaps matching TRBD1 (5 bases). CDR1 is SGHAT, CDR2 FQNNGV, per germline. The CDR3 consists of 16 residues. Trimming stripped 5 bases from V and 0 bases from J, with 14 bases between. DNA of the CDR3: TGTGCCAGCAGCCCAAGGATCGACAGCTCCTACAATGAGCAGTTCTTC. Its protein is CASSPRIDSSYNEQFF.

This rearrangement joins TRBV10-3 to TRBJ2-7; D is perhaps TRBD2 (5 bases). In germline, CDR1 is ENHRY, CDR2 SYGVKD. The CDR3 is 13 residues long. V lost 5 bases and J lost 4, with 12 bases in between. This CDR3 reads CAISRSEEYEQYF. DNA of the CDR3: TGTGCCATCAGTCGCTCGGAGGAGTACGAGCAGTACTTC.

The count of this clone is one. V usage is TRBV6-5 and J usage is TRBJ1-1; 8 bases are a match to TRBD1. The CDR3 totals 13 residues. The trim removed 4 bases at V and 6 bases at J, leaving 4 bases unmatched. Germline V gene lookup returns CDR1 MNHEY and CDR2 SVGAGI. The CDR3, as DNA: TGTGCCAGCAGTTTTGGGACAGGCGCTGAAGCTTTCTTT. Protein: CASSFGTGAEAFF.

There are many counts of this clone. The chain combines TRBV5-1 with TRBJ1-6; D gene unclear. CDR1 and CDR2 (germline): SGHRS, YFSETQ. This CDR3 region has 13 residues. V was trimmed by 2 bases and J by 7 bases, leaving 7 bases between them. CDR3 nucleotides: TGCGCCAGCAGCTTTGAACAGAATTCACCCCTCCACTTT. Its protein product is CASSFEQNSPLHF.

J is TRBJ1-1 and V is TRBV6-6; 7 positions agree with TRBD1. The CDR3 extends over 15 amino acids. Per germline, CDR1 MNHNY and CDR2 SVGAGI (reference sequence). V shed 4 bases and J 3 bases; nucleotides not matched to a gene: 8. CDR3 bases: TGTGCCAGCAGTTCGCGGACAGGTGCGGACACTGAAGCTTTCTTT. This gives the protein CASSSRTGADTEAFF.

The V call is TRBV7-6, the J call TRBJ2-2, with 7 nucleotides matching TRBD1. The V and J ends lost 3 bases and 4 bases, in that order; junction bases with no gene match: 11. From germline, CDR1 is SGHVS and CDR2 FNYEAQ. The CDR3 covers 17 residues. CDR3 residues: CASSFRSDRAATGELFF. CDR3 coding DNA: TGTGCCAGCAGCTTTCGATCCGACAGGGCGGCCACCGGGGAGCTGTTTTTT.

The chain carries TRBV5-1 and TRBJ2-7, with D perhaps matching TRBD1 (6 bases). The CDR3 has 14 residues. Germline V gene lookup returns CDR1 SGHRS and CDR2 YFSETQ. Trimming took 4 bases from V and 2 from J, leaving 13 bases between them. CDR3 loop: CASSRTGQTYEQYF. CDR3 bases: TGCGCCAGCAGCAGAACGGGACAAACCTACGAGCAGTACTTC.

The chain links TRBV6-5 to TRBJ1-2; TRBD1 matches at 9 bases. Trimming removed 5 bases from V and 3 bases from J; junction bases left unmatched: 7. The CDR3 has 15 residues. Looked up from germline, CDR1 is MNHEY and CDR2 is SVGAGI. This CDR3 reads CASSLRDREYYGYTF. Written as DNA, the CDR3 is TGTGCCAGCAGTCTACGGGACAGGGAATACTATGGCTACACCTTC.

The CDR3 region is CASSVDISSYNEQFF. The CDR3 nucleotides are TGTGCCAGCAGCGTGGACATTTCCTCCTACAATGAGCAGTTCTTC. The chain employs TRBV5-4 and TRBJ2-1; possibly TRBD1 for D (5 bases). The CDR3 consists of 15 residues. Germline V gene lookup returns CDR1 SGHNT and CDR2 YYREEE (reference sequence). V lost 4 bases and J 0 bases, leaving 11 bases between the germline ends.